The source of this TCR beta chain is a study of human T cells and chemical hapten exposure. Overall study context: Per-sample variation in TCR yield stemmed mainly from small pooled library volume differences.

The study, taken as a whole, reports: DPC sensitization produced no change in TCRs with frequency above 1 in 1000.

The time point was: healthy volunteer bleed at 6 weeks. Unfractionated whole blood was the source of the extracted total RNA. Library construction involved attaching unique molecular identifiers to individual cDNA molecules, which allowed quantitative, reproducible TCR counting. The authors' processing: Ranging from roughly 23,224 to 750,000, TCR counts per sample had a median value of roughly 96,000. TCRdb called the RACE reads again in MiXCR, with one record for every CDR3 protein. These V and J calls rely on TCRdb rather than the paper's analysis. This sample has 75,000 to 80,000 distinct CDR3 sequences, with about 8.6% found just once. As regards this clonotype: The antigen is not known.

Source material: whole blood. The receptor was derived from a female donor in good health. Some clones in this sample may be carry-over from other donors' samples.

CDR3 nucleotides: TGTGCCAGCAGGCGGGGACTAGCGGAGCTCACAGATACGCAGTATTTT. Protein sequence: CASRRGLAELTDTQYF. The V call is TRBV6-5, the J call TRBJ2-3; 11 nucleotides line up with TRBD2. From germline, CDR1 is MNHEY and CDR2 SVGAGI. The junction had 7 bases not matched to a gene; V was cut back by 6 bases and J by 2 bases. The CDR3 extends over 16 amino acids.